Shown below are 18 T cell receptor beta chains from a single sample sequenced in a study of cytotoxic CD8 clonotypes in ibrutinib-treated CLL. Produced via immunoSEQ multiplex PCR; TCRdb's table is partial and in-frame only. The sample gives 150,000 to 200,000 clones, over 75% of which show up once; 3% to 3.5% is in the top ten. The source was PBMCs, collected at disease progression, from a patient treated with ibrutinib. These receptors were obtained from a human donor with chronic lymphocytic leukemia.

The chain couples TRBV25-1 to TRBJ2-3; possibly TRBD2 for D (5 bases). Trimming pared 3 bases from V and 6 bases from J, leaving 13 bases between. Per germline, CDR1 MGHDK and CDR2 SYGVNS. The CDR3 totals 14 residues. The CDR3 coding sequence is TGTGCCAGCAGTGATAGACTGGGAGCGGATACGCAGTATTTT. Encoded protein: CASSDRLGADTQYF.

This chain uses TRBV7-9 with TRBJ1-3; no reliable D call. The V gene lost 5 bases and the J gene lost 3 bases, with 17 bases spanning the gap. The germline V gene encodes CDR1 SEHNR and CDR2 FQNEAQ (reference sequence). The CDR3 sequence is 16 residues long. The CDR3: CASSPDRTWGGNTIYF. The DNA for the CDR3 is TGTGCCAGCAGCCCGGACCGGACCTGGGGTGGAAACACCATATATTTT.

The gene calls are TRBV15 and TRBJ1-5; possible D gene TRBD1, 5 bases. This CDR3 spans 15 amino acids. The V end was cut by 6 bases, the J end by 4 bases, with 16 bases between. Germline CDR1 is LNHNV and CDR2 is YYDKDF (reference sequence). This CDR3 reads CATSPRTGPNQPQHF. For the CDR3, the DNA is TGTGCCACCAGTCCTCGCACAGGTCCTAATCAGCCCCAGCATTTT. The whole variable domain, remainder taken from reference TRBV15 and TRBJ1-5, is DAMVIQNPRYQVTQFGKPVTLSCSQTLNHNVMYWYQQKSSQAPKLLFHYYDKDFNNEADTPDNFQSRRPNTSFCFLDIRSPGLGDTAMYLCATSPRTGPNQPQHFGDGTRLSIL.

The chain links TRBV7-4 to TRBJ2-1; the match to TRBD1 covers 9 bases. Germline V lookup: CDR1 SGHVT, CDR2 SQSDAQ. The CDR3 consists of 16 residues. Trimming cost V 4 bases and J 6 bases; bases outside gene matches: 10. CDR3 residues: CASSSSRDRACNEQFF. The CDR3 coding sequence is TGTGCCAGCAGCTCCTCCCGGGACAGGGCCTGCAATGAGCAGTTCTTC.

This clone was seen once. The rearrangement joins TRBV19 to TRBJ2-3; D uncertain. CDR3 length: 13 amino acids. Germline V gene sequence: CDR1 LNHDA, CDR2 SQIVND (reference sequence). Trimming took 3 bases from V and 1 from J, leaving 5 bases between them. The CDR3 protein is CASSMARTDTQYF. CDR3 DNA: TGTGCCAGTAGTATGGCTCGCACAGATACGCAGTATTTT. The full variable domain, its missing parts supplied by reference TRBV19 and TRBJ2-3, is DGGITQSPKYLFRKEGQNVTLSCEQNLNHDAMYWYRQDPGQGLRLIYYSQIVNDFQKGDIAEGYSVSREKKESFPLTVTSAQKNPTAFYLCASSMARTDTQYFGPGTRLTVL.

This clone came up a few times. CDR3: CASSPTGSYGNQPQHF. The CDR3 DNA is TGCGCCAGCAGCCCAACAGGGTCGTATGGCAATCAGCCCCAGCATTTT. The chain has TRBV5-1 and TRBJ1-5, with TRBD1 as a possible D gene (6 bases). There are 16 residues in the CDR3. Germline loops: CDR1 SGHRS, CDR2 YFSETQ. V was cut by 4 bases and J by 2 bases, with 16 bases left in between.

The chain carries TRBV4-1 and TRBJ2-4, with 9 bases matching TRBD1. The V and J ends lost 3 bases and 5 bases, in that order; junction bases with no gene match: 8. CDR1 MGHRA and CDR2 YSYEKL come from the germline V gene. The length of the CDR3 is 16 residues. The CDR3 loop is CASSHTRDRVQNIQYF. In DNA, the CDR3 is TGCGCCAGCAGCCACACCAGGGACAGGGTCCAAAACATTCAGTACTTC.

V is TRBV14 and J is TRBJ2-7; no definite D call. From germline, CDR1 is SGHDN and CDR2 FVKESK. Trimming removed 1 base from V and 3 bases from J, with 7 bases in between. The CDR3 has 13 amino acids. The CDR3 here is CASSQGPDYEQYF. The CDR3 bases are TGTGCCAGCAGCCAAGGACCCGACTACGAGCAGTACTTC.

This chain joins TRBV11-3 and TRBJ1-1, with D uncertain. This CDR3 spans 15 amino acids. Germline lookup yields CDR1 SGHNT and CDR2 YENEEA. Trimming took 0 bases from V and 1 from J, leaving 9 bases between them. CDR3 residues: CASSLDYVSNTEAFF. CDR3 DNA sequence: TGTGCCAGCAGCTTAGATTACGTGTCGAACACTGAAGCTTTCTTT.

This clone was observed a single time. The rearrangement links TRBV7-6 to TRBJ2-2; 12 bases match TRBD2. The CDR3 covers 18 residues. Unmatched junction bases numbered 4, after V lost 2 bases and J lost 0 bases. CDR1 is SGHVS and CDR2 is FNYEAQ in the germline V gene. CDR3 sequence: CASSLYLAGGTNTGELFF. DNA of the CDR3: TGTGCCAGCAGCTTATATCTAGCGGGAGGGACGAACACCGGGGAGCTGTTTTTT.

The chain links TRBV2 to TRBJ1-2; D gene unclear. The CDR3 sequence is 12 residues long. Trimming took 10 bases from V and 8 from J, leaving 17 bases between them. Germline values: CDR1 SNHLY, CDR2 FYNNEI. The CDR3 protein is CATLAVGKGYTF. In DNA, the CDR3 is TGTGCCACCCTTGCCGTAGGGAAGGGCTACACCTTC.

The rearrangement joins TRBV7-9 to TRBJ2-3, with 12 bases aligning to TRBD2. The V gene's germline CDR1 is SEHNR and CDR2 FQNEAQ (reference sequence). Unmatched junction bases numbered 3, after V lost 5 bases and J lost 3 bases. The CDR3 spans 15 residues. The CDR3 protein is CASSPTSGGTDTQYF. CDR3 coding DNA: TGTGCCAGCAGCCCGACTAGCGGGGGAACAGATACGCAGTATTTT.

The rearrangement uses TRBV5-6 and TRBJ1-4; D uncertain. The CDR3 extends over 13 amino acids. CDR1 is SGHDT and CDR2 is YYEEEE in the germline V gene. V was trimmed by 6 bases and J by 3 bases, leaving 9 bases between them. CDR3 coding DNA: TGTGCCAGCAAGAGGGCTGCTAATGAAAAACTGTTTTTT. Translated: CASKRAANEKLFF.

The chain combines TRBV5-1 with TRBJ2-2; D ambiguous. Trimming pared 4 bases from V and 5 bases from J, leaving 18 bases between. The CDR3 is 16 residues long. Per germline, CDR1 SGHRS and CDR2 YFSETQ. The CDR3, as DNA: TGCGCCAGCAGCCAGTACTCCGGCGCGTATACCGGGGAGCTGTTTTTT. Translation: CASSQYSGAYTGELFF.

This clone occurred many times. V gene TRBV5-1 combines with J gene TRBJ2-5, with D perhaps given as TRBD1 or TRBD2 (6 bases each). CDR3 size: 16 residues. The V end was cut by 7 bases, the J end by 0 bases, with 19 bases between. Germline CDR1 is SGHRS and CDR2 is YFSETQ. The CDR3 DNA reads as TGCGCCAGCCGAGAGGAGGGGGGAAGATACCAAGAGACCCAGTACTTC. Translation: CASREEGGRYQETQYF.

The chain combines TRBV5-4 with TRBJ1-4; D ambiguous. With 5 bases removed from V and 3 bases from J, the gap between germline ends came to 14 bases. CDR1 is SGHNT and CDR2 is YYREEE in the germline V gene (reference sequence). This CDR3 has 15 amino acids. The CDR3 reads CASRKSGASNEKLFF. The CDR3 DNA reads TGTGCCAGCAGGAAGAGCGGTGCGTCTAATGAAAAACTGTTTTTT.

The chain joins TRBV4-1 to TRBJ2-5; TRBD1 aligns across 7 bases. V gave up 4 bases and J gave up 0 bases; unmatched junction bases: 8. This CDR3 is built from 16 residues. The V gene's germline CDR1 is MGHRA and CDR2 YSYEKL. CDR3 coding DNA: TGCGCCAGCAGCCGCTATGGGGGACAGTACCAAGAGACCCAGTACTTC. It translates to CASSRYGGQYQETQYF.

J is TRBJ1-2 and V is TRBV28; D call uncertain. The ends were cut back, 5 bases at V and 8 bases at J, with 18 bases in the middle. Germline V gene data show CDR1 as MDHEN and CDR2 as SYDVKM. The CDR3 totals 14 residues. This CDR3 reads CASSGSTATRGYTF. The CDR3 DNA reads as TGTGCCAGCAGTGGCAGTACAGCGACTAGGGGCTACACCTTC.